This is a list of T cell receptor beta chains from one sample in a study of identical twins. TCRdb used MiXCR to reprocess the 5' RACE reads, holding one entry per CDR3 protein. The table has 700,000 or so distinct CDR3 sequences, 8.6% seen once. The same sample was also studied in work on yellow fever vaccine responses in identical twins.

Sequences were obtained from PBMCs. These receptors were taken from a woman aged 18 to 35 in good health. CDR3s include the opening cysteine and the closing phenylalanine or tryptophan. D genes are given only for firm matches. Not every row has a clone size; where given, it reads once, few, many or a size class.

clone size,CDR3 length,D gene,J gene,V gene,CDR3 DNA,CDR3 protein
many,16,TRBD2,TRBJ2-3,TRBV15,TGTGCCACCAGCAGGGAGGGACTAGCGGGATCAGATACGCAGTATTTT,CATSREGLAGSDTQYF
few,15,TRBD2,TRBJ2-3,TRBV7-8,TGTGCCAGCAGACCGACTAGCGGGAGTACAGATACGCAGTATTTT,CASRPTSGSTDTQYF
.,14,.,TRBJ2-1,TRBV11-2,TGTGCCAGCAGCTTAGGACGACAGTACAATGAGCAGTTCTTC,CASSLGRQYNEQFF
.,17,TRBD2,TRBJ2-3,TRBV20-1,TGCAGTGCGCCGCCAGGGTTGACTAGCGCTAGCACAGATACGCAGTATTTT,CSAPPGLTSASTDTQYF
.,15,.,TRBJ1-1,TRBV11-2,TGTGCCAGCAGCCCGCAAGGGACCCCGGGCACTGAAGCTTTCTTT,CASSPQGTPGTEAFF
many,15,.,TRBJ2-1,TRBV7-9,TGTGCCAGCAGCCTCAGGGGCACGTCCTACAATGAGCAGTTCTTC,CASSLRGTSYNEQFF
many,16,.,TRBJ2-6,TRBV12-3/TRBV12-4,TGTGCCAGCAGTTTAAGAGAGACCTCTGGGGCCAACGTCCTGACTTTC,CASSLRETSGANVLTF
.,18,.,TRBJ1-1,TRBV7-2,TGTGCCAGCAGCTTAGCAGGTATGCCCGGAGTTTTGAAGGCTGAAGCTTTCTTT,CASSLAGMPGVLKAEAFF
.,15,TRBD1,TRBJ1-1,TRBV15,TGTGCCACCAGCAGGGAAATACCGGGACAGTCTGAAGCTTTCTTT,CATSREIPGQSEAFF
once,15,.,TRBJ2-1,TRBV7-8,TGTGCCAGCAGCTTAGGTGAGGGAACCAAAGATGAGCAGTTCTTC,CASSLGEGTKDEQFF